Following are 32 T cell receptor beta chains from one sample sequenced in a study of beta chain features in type 1 diabetes (dated by TCRdb to 2016 to 2018). The library was obtained by the immunoSEQ multiplex PCR assay. The High Capacity cDNA Reverse Transcription Kit was used to reverse transcribe all of the isolated RNA, meaning that expressed TCRB transcripts were what got sequenced. In its TCRdb copy, this immuneACCESS table keeps in-frame sequences only and misses some clones. Where compared with another copy, unresolved V genes explain less than half of these, and the others have no known cause. The sample yields a few hundred thousand clones; approximately 16% were counted once. The biggest ten clones account for less than 0.02% of the sample. Their target antigens are unknown. Study-wide conclusions, independent of this receptor: In all four CD4+ subsets, TCRB CDR3 length was moderately but significantly shorter in type 1 diabetes patients.

Sequenced input: naive CD4+ T cells from blood. In the paper's terms, the cell subset or site label means: true naive CD4+ T cells. These receptor sequences come from a man younger than 35 with type 1 diabetes.

V and J are TRBV10-3 and TRBJ2-7, with D perhaps matching TRBD2 (6 bases). The germline V and J ends were trimmed by 4 bases and 3 bases, with 13 bases remaining between them. The CDR3 is made up of 14 amino acids. CDR1 and CDR2 (germline): ENHRY, SYGVKD. CDR3 sequence: CAISVSSVGYEQYF. CDR3 nucleotide sequence: TGTGCCATCAGTGTGTCTAGCGTAGGCTACGAGCAGTACTTC.

The chain employs TRBV28 and TRBJ2-5; D ambiguous. The CDR3 has 14 residues. V was shortened by 6 bases and J by 5 bases, with 16 bases between the two germline ends. CDR1 MDHEN and CDR2 SYDVKM come from the germline V gene. CDR3 in amino acids: CASSPQWVWETQYF. The CDR3 DNA reads as TGTGCCAGCAGCCCACAGTGGGTTTGGGAGACCCAGTACTTC.

This rearrangement joins TRBV2 to TRBJ2-3; possible D gene TRBD1, 6 bases. Germline CDR1 reads SNHLY; CDR2 reads FYNNEI. This CDR3 has 16 amino acids. V gave up 3 bases and J gave up 2 bases, with 15 bases separating them. The CDR3 loop is CASSDVGRGNTDTQYF. The CDR3, as DNA: TGTGCCAGCAGTGATGTCGGCAGGGGAAACACAGATACGCAGTATTTT.

For the CDR3, the DNA is TGTGCCAGCTCACGGGACACCCCTGGGGCCAACGTCCTGACTTTC. Translated: CASSRDTPGANVLTF. The chain is built from TRBV18 and TRBJ2-6; possible D gene TRBD1, 6 bases. The germline V gene has CDR1 KGHSH and CDR2 LQKENI. The CDR3 covers 15 residues. Trimming removed 4 bases from V and 2 bases from J, with 9 bases in between.

The CDR3 DNA is TGTGCCTGGAGTGCCGGGGAGGGCCAGTACTTC. This translates into CAWSAGEGQYF. The chain links TRBV30 to TRBJ2-7, with 7 bases fitting TRBD2. The ends lost 1 base at V and 10 bases at J; junction bases unmatched: 4. CDR3 length: 11 amino acids. Per the germline V gene, CDR1 is GTSNPN and CDR2 is SVGIG (reference sequence).

The chain combines TRBV18 with TRBJ2-1; D possibly corresponds to TRBD1 (5 bases). Germline V gene lookup returns CDR1 KGHSH and CDR2 LQKENI. Trimming left V 2 bases short and J 5 bases short, with 7 bases between. The CDR3 length is 13 residues. The CDR3 region is CASSPARDNEQFF. The CDR3 DNA reads TGTGCCAGCTCACCAGCCAGGGACAATGAGCAGTTCTTC.

This clone was counted only a few times. The chain employs TRBV7-2 and TRBJ2-7, with TRBD1 identical over 8 bases. V was pared by 5 bases and J by 5 bases, with 11 bases of the junction left unmatched. Germline CDR1 reads SGHTA; CDR2 reads FQGNSA. The CDR3 length is 15 residues. CDR3 residues: CASSPNRGRGHEQYF. The CDR3 DNA is TGTGCCAGCAGCCCAAATCGGGGCAGGGGGCACGAGCAGTACTTC.

This chain joins TRBV11-2 and TRBJ2-1; 9 bases align to TRBD1. The CDR3 loop spans 15 amino acids. Unmatched junction bases numbered 3, after V lost 3 bases and J lost 3 bases. Germline CDR1 and CDR2: SGHAT and FQNNGV. The chain's CDR3 is CASSLGQGGYNEQFF. The CDR3 nucleotides read TGTGCCAGCAGCTTGGGACAGGGAGGCTACAATGAGCAGTTCTTC.

The rearrangement uses TRBV7-8 and TRBJ1-1; D is undetermined. Germline V gene data show CDR1 as SGHVS and CDR2 as FQNEAQ. The V end lost 1 base, the J end lost 5 bases, and 8 bases lay between the germline ends. This CDR3 is built from 13 residues. CDR3 protein: CASSLEARTEAFF. The CDR3 region has the DNA TGTGCCAGCAGCTTAGAGGCGAGGACTGAAGCTTTCTTT. The full variable domain, completed using reference TRBV7-8 and TRBJ1-1, is GAGVSQSPRYKVAKRGQDVALRCDPISGHVSLFWYQQALGQGPEFLTYFQNEAQLDKSGLPSDRFFAERPEGSVSTLKIQRTQQEDSAVYLCASSLEARTEAFFGQGTRLTVV.

In this sample, this clone turned up a few times. The chain joins TRBV23-1 to TRBJ1-5, with D hard to call. TRBV23-1 is given ORF status, its function remaining uncertain. This CDR3 comprises 19 residues. With 0 bases removed from V and 0 bases from J, the gap between germline ends came to 18 bases. The CDR3 sequence: CASSQSISMYLASNQPQHF. The CDR3 bases are TGCGCCAGCAGTCAATCGATTTCCATGTATTTAGCTAGCAATCAGCCCCAGCATTTT.

In this sample, this clone turned up a few times. The genes are TRBV7-2 and TRBJ2-5, with 10 bases lining up with TRBD2. Germline-derived CDR1 and CDR2 are SGHTA and FQGNSA. This CDR3 comprises 15 residues. V lost 6 bases, J lost 0 bases, and 4 bases stayed unmatched. The CDR3 DNA reads TGTGCCAGCAGTCGAGCGGGGGGGTACCAAGAGACCCAGTACTTC. Amino acids: CASSRAGGYQETQYF.

The chain recombines TRBV5-1 with TRBJ2-1; 7 bases align to TRBD2. The CDR3 runs 15 residues. Germline values: CDR1 SGHRS, CDR2 YFSETQ. V lost 3 bases, J lost 6 bases, and 9 bases stayed unmatched. This CDR3 reads CASSWGGRLVNEQFF. Here the CDR3 DNA reads TGCGCCAGCAGCTGGGGGGGAAGACTAGTCAATGAGCAGTTCTTC.

This sequence joins TRBV10-3 and TRBJ2-3; 9 bases line up with TRBD1. The germline V gene encodes CDR1 ENHRY and CDR2 SYGVKD. J gave up 3 bases and V 10 bases, and 8 bases lay outside the gene matches. The CDR3 is 14 residues long. CDR3 in amino acids: CATRTGAITDTQYF. In nucleotides, the CDR3 is TGTGCCACCCGGACAGGGGCGATAACAGATACGCAGTATTTT.

The chain couples TRBV30 to TRBJ2-1; TRBD2 matches 13 bases. This CDR3 contains 18 residues. J gave up 5 bases and V 3 bases, and 13 bases lay outside the gene matches. The germline CDR1 and CDR2 sequences are GTSNPN and SVGIG (reference sequence). CDR3 sequence reads: CAWRTGTSGISIHNEQFF. The CDR3 bases are TGTGCCTGGAGGACCGGGACTAGCGGGATTTCGATCCACAATGAGCAGTTCTTC.

This clone was counted only a few times. V gene TRBV14 combines with J gene TRBJ2-7, with D possibly matching TRBD1 (5 bases). Germline V gene data show CDR1 as SGHDN and CDR2 as FVKESK. The CDR3 is made up of 15 amino acids. Trimming took 0 bases from V and 6 from J, leaving 15 bases between them. For the CDR3, the DNA is TGTGCCAGCAGCCAAGAGGGGCTAAAGAGAGGCGAGCAGTACTTC. Translation gives CASSQEGLKRGEQYF.

The chain carries TRBV7-8 and TRBJ1-1, with a weak D call TRBD1 (6 bases). This CDR3 contains 16 residues. Trimming left V 1 base short and J 4 bases short, with 16 bases between. Germline values: CDR1 SGHVS, CDR2 FQNEAQ. CDR3 residues: CASSLGPRGIGTEAFF. Here the CDR3 DNA reads TGTGCCAGCAGCTTAGGGCCCAGGGGAATTGGCACTGAAGCTTTCTTT.

This clone showed up just a few times. The chain has TRBV2 and TRBJ2-7, with TRBD2 matching 7 bases. The germline gives CDR1 SNHLY, CDR2 FYNNEI. Trimming removed 8 bases from V and 4 bases from J; junction bases left unmatched: 8. This CDR3 has 13 amino acids. This CDR3 reads CASHPGLTYEQYF. The CDR3 nucleotides are TGTGCCAGCCACCCGGGACTAACATACGAGCAGTACTTC.

The J gene is TRBJ2-1, the V gene TRBV5-6; 13 positions agree with TRBD2. Germline V gene data show CDR1 as SGHDT and CDR2 as YYEEEE. V shed 5 bases, J shed 7 bases, and the junction held 15 bases outside the gene matches. CDR3 length equals 18 residues. The CDR3 loop reads CASSWGVTSGRNWNEQFF. CDR3 coding DNA: TGTGCCAGCAGTTGGGGGGTGACTAGCGGGAGGAATTGGAATGAGCAGTTCTTC.

This clone was counted only a few times. This rearrangement joins TRBV30 to TRBJ1-3, with D possibly TRBD1 on 5 matching bases. From germline, CDR1 is GTSNPN and CDR2 SVGIG (reference sequence). The CDR3 has 14 residues. Trimming took 5 bases from V and 0 from J, leaving 11 bases between them. CDR3 DNA: TGTGCCTGGTCAGCAGGGCACTCTGGAAACACCATATATTTT. Translating gives CAWSAGHSGNTIYF.

This chain's CDR3 is CASREDYTEAFF. The CDR3, as DNA: TGTGCCAGCAGGGAGGACTACACTGAAGCTTTCTTT. The rearrangement joins TRBV25-1 to TRBJ1-1; D not certain. Trimming cost V 6 bases and J 3 bases, with 8 bases left between them. Germline CDR1 is MGHDK and CDR2 is SYGVNS. This CDR3 has 12 amino acids.

This clone showed up just a few times. The rearrangement joins TRBV5-4 to TRBJ1-1; D unresolved. Germline-derived CDR1 and CDR2 are SGHNT and YYREEE (reference sequence). Trimming took off 0 bases at V and 0 bases at J, with 6 bases between the two ends. CDR3 length: 14 amino acids. The CDR3 spells CASSLDILNTEAFF. The DNA of the CDR3 is TGTGCCAGCAGCTTGGATATATTGAACACTGAAGCTTTCTTT. The full variable domain, its missing parts supplied by reference TRBV5-4 and TRBJ1-1, is ETGVTQSPTHLIKTRGQQVTLRCSSQSGHNTVSWYQQALGQGPQFIFQYYREEENGRGNFPPRFSGLQFPNYSSELNVNALELDDSALYLCASSLDILNTEAFFGQGTRLTVV.

V and J are TRBV28 and TRBJ2-7; tentatively, D is TRBD1 (6 bases). CDR3 length: 13 residues. V dropped 7 bases and J dropped 10 bases, with 20 bases sitting between them. CDR1 and CDR2 from the germline V gene are MDHEN and SYDVKM. The CDR3 DNA is TGTGCCAGCACCTTTAGGGAACTGACAGGACAGTACTTC. This translates into CASTFRELTGQYF.

Here the CDR3 DNA reads TGCGCCAGCAGCCGTACCGGGACAGACTATGGCTACACCTTC. It yields the protein CASSRTGTDYGYTF. This sequence joins TRBV5-1 and TRBJ1-2; 7 bases align to TRBD1. This CDR3 contains 14 residues. With 4 bases clipped from V and 3 bases from J, the junction kept 6 bases outside the gene matches. CDR1 SGHRS and CDR2 YFSETQ come from the germline V gene. Supplemented by reference TRBV5-1 and TRBJ1-2, the full variable domain reads KAGVTQTPRYLIKTRGQQVTLSCSPISGHRSVSWYQQTPGQGLQFLFEYFSETQRNKGNFPGRFSGRQFSNSRSEMNVSTLELGDSALYLCASSRTGTDYGYTFGSGTRLTVV.

In this sample, this clone turned up a few times. This rearrangement joins TRBV18 to TRBJ2-7, with no clear D. This CDR3 has 12 amino acids. With 3 bases removed from V and 3 bases from J, the gap between germline ends came to 6 bases. Germline V CDR1 and CDR2: KGHSH, LQKENI. The CDR3 bases are TGTGCCAGCTCACCTTCAGTCTACGAGCAGTACTTC. Translation gives CASSPSVYEQYF.

The chain is built from TRBV19 and TRBJ2-5, with D hard to call. The DNA end is more similar to TRBJ2-7, so the J call may be wrong. There are 10 residues in the CDR3. The germline CDR1 and CDR2 sequences are LNHDA and SQIVND (reference sequence). CDR3 nucleotide sequence: TGTGCCAGGACAACCTACGAGCAGTACTTC. Translating it yields CARTTYEQYF.

The chain uses TRBV9 and TRBJ2-5; D possibly corresponds to TRBD2 (7 bases). Germline assignment: CDR1 SGDLS and CDR2 YYNGEE. V was cut by 0 bases and J by 1 base, with 10 bases left in between. The CDR3 sequence is 15 residues long. The CDR3 sequence: CASSVGGGFQETQYF. Written as DNA, the CDR3 is TGTGCCAGCAGCGTAGGGGGGGGCTTCCAAGAGACCCAGTACTTC.

This rearrangement joins TRBV18 to TRBJ2-4; 9 bases line up with TRBD2. V lost 3 bases, J lost 5 bases, and 8 bases stayed unmatched. This CDR3 contains 16 residues. Germline-derived CDR1 and CDR2 are KGHSH and LQKENI. The CDR3 loop is CASSPLTSGGENIQYF. In DNA form, the CDR3 reads TGTGCCAGCTCACCCCTGACTAGCGGAGGGGAAAACATTCAGTACTTC.

CDR3 amino acids: CASSQRGLAGVDEQFF. CDR3 nucleotide sequence: TGTGCCAGCTCCCAGAGGGGACTAGCGGGGGTTGATGAGCAGTTCTTC. The chain is built from TRBV18 and TRBJ2-1, with 14 nucleotides matching TRBD2. The CDR3 runs to 16 residues. Germline assignment: CDR1 KGHSH and CDR2 LQKENI. J was trimmed by 8 bases and V by 6 bases; bases with no gene match: 9.

The chain carries TRBV19 and TRBJ2-6; maybe TRBD1 (6 bases). Trimming pared 4 bases from V and 0 bases from J, leaving 13 bases between. Germline loops: CDR1 LNHDA, CDR2 SQIVND (reference sequence). This CDR3 contains 17 residues. Written as DNA, the CDR3 is TGTGCCAGTAGTAAACAGGGCCCCTTCTCTGGGGCCAACGTCCTGACTTTC. Protein: CASSKQGPFSGANVLTF.

This clone was seen only a few times. This sequence joins TRBV9 and TRBJ2-5; TRBD2 might be the D (5 bases). There are 14 residues in the CDR3. The germline V and J ends were trimmed by 0 bases and 5 bases, with 11 bases remaining between them. Germline assignment: CDR1 SGDLS and CDR2 YYNGEE. The chain's CDR3 is CASSVATGSETQYF. For the CDR3, the DNA is TGTGCCAGCAGCGTAGCTACGGGAAGCGAGACCCAGTACTTC. The whole variable domain, filled in from reference TRBV9 and TRBJ2-5, reads DSGVTQTPKHLITATGQRVTLRCSPRSGDLSVYWYQQSLDQGLQFLIQYYNGEERAKGNILERFSAQQFPDLHSELNLSSLELGDSALYFCASSVATGSETQYFGPGTRLLVL.

This clone turned up a few times. V gene TRBV6-6 combines with J gene TRBJ2-3; 10 bases are shared with TRBD2. The CDR3 covers 16 residues. CDR1 is MNHNY, CDR2 SVGAGI, per germline (reference sequence). Germline trimming cut 5 bases from V and 2 bases from J; bases unmatched to any gene: 7. DNA for the CDR3: TGTGCCAGCAGTCGAAGGACTAGCGGATACACAGATACGCAGTATTTT. Its translation is CASSRRTSGYTDTQYF.

This clone was seen only a few times. The genes are TRBV5-6 and TRBJ2-5; D perhaps matches TRBD1 (6 bases). The CDR3 contains 14 residues. The germline V gene encodes CDR1 SGHDT and CDR2 YYEEEE. V was clipped by 0 bases and J by 5 bases, with 11 bases between them. CDR3 nucleotide sequence: TGTGCCAGCAGCTTGGTGGCAACAGGGGAGACCCAGTACTTC. As protein: CASSLVATGETQYF. Variable domain in full (rest from reference TRBV5-6 and TRBJ2-5): DAGVTQSPTHLIKTRGQQVTLRCSPKSGHDTVSWYQQALGQGPQFIFQYYEEEERQRGNFPDRFSGHQFPNYSSELNVNALLLGDSALYLCASSLVATGETQYFGPGTRLLVL.